This TCR beta chain was sequenced in a study of shared clonotypes between healthy human individuals. TCRdb keeps only in-frame clones here, not all; method: immunoSEQ multiplex PCR. The sample consists of some 1 million clones, under 80% of them appearing once. V was clipped by 2 bases and J by 7 bases; unmatched bases: 3. This CDR3 region has 15 residues. Germline-derived CDR1 and CDR2 are SGHAT and FQNNGV. Turning to this clone: Other DNA sequences within the sample encode an identical CDR3.

Sequencing used memory CD4+ T cells sorted from blood. The subset denotes: CD45RA-negative fraction. The receptor was isolated from a man in his late teens or twenties in good health. This chain uses TRBV11-2 with TRBJ2-1; 12 positions agree with TRBD2. The CDR3 DNA follows: TGTGCCAGCAGCTTAAGACTAGCGGGAGTTAATGAGCAGTTCTTC. This encodes CASSLRLAGVNEQFF. The full variable domain, rest sourced from reference TRBV11-2 and TRBJ2-1, is EAGVAQSPRYKIIEKRQSVAFWCNPISGHATLYWYQQILGQGPKLLIQFQNNGVVDDSQLPKDRFSAERLKGVDSTLKIQPAKLEDSAVYLCASSLRLAGVNEQFFGPGTRLTVL.